The source of this T cell receptor (beta chain) is a study of technical replicates of blood from several donors (TCRdb year 2017). Library generation was performed with the immunoSEQ multiplex PCR assay. TCRdb's version of the immuneACCESS table is confined to in-frame rearrangements and falls short of the full clone set. An unresolved V gene accounts for under half of the shortfall where checked; the remainder is of unknown origin. The sample table contains 75,000 to 90,000 clones; only one count was recorded for about 90% of them. The top ten constitute about 0.38% of the sample. As regards this clone: The specificity of this receptor is unknown. Base quality data are lacking; no much larger clone is found one base away.

This receptor was obtained from a human donor in good health. Sequenced input: T cells isolated from PBMCs.

The CDR3 here reads CASSAGTGNQPQHF. In nucleotides, the sequence is TGTGCCAGCAGCGCCGGGACAGGAAATCAGCCCCAGCATTTT. The V and J genes are TRBV6-4 and TRBJ1-5, with 8 bases matching TRBD1. Clipping removes 6 bases from V and 4 bases from J, with 5 as the unmatched junction base count. For CDR1 and CDR2, the germline V gene lists MRHNA and SNTAGT. The CDR3 has 14 amino acids, counting the end cysteine and phenylalanine. The CDR3 DNA has 42 bases and is translated from base 1.